This is a list of T cell receptor beta chains from one sample in a study of blood T cell repertoires in COVID-19. Repertoires were generated with immunoSEQ multiplex PCR, while TCRdb's copy carries only in-frame clones and drops some. Of approximately 190,000 clones detected, roughly nine tenths appear once; the ten largest clones hold under 2.5%. Sequenced: peripheral blood. The source is a man between 65 and 85 years old with active or convalescent COVID-19. Both conserved end residues are part of each CDR3. Fields, in order: clone size, D gene, J gene, V gene, CDR3 DNA, CDR3 protein. D genes are given only for firm matches. A row's size may be missing; if present it is once, few, many or a size class.

>-|-|TRBJ2-7|TRBV3-1/TRBV3-2
TGTGCCAGCAGCCAAATATCCTTCGAGCAGTACTTC
CASSQISFEQYF
>-|TRBD1|TRBJ2-7|TRBV7-9
TGTGCCAGCAGTTCCACAGGGGGCAGCTACGAGCAGTACTTC
CASSSTGGSYEQYF
>once|-|TRBJ1-4|TRBV7-9
TGTGCCAGCAGCTTAGCGAGTGACAGGGAAAAACTGTTTTTT
CASSLASDREKLFF
>once|-|TRBJ2-5|TRBV3-1/TRBV3-2
TGTGCCAGCAGCCAAGGGTCTATAGCTGAAGAGACCCAGTACTTC
CASSQGSIAEETQYF
>-|-|TRBJ2-5|TRBV30
TGTGCCTGGAGTGTACTGGGAGTCCCAACGCAGACCCAGTACTTC
CAWSVLGVPTQTQYF
>-|-|TRBJ1-5|TRBV30
TGTGCCTGGAGTCCCCCCAAGGAGGAGCCCCAGCATTTT
CAWSPPKEEPQHF
>once|TRBD2|TRBJ2-1|TRBV18
TGTGCCAGCTCACAGATTCAAGCGGGGCATCAGTTCTTC
CASSQIQAGHQFF
>-|-|TRBJ2-1|TRBV30
TGTGCCTGGACGAGGAGGGAATACAATGAGCAGTTCTTC
CAWTRREYNEQFF
>-|TRBD2|TRBJ2-5|TRBV10-1
TGCGCCAGCAGTGAGTCTCGAGCGGGAGCTCAAGAGACCCAGTACTTC
CASSESRAGAQETQYF
>-|TRBD2|TRBJ2-7|TRBV6-2/TRBV6-3
TGTGCCAGCAGCCTAACCGGGACTAACTCCTACGAGCAGTACTTC
CASSLTGTNSYEQYF
>-|TRBD1|TRBJ1-3|TRBV4-3
TGCGCCAGCAGCCAAGACCCAGGGGGAGGCGAAAACACCATATATTTT
CASSQDPGGGENTIYF
>-|TRBD1|TRBJ1-2|TRBV19
TGTGCCAGTAGTGGTCGACAGGGTTATGGCTACACCTTC
CASSGRQGYGYTF
>once|TRBD2|TRBJ2-7|TRBV5-6
TGTGCCAGCAGCCCCCCCTTCAGCGGGAGCCCCTACGAGCAGTACTTC
CASSPPFSGSPYEQYF
>-|TRBD2|TRBJ2-1|TRBV6-6
TGTGCCAGCAGTTACGCGGGACTAGCGGGAGACAATGAGCAGTTCTTC
CASSYAGLAGDNEQFF
>-|TRBD1|TRBJ2-2|TRBV28
TGTGCCAGCAGCCACAGGGGGCGCACCGGGGAGCTGTTTTTT
CASSHRGRTGELFF
>-|TRBD1|TRBJ1-5|TRBV28
TGTGCCAGCAGTTTATCCCACAGGGGGCCCAGCCAGCCCCAGCATTTT
CASSLSHRGPSQPQHF
>once|-|TRBJ1-5|TRBV30
TGTGCCTGGGCGGAGAAATCATCGTACAATCAGCCCCAGCATTTT
CAWAEKSSYNQPQHF
>-|-|TRBJ1-1|TRBV10-1
TGCGCCAGCAGTGAGTCTCAGGGTCATACTGAAGCTTTCTTT
CASSESQGHTEAFF
>-|-|TRBJ2-5|TRBV6-5
TGTGCCAGCAGTAGCGGGCCTAAAGAGACCCAGTACTTC
CASSSGPKETQYF
>-|TRBD2|TRBJ2-2|TRBV6-5
TGTGCCAGCAAGCGGGAGGCCCCGACCGGGGAGCTGTTTTTT
CASKREAPTGELFF
>-|-|TRBJ1-2|TRBV7-2
TGTGCCAGCAGCTCCAGGACTGGAGAAGCTAACTATGGCTACACCTTC
CASSSRTGEANYGYTF
>-|-|TRBJ2-2|TRBV15
TGTGCCACCAGCAGAGAAAGGGGGACCGGGGAGCTGTTTTTT
CATSRERGTGELFF
>once|-|TRBJ1-2|TRBV4-3
TGCGCCAGCAGCCAAGATCTAGGCTATGGCTACACCTTC
CASSQDLGYGYTF
>-|TRBD2|TRBJ2-3|TRBV5-1
TGCGCCAGCAGCTTGGCGTCTAGCGGGGGGACAGATACGCAGTATTTT
CASSLASSGGTDTQYF
>-|TRBD1|TRBJ1-1|TRBV18
TGTGCCAGCTCAGCAGTCGACAGGGTCACTGAAGCTTTCTTT
CASSAVDRVTEAFF
>-|TRBD2|TRBJ2-3|TRBV11-2
TGTGCCAGCAGCTTAGGTAAACTAGCGGGTACTAGCACAGATACGCAGTATTTT
CASSLGKLAGTSTDTQYF
>-|-|TRBJ2-5|TRBV27
TGTGCCAGCAGTGCCCGGTTTCGGCGGGAGACCCAGTACTTC
CASSARFRRETQYF
>-|TRBD1|TRBJ1-2|TRBV6-6
TGTGCCAGCAGTTACTCCCCCCGACAGGGACATGGCTACACCTTC
CASSYSPRQGHGYTF
>-|-|TRBJ1-2|TRBV7-9
TGTGCCAGCAGCTTAAGCCCAGGGTCTGCCTATGGCTACACCTTC
CASSLSPGSAYGYTF
>-|TRBD1|TRBJ2-7|TRBV2
TGTGCCAGCTGCCGGGACAGCGCTTCCAAGGCAACCGAGCAGTACTTC
CASCRDSASKATEQYF
>-|TRBD2|TRBJ2-3|TRBV5-1
TGCGCCAGCAGCTTATCGGGGGGAACAGATACGCAGTATTTT
CASSLSGGTDTQYF
>-|-|TRBJ1-3|TRBV9
TGTGCCAGCAGCGTAGCCACTGGAAACACCATATATTTT
CASSVATGNTIYF
>-|-|TRBJ2-7|TRBV29-1
TGCAGCGTTGAAGCCCCCGGGGGGCCCTACGAGCAGTACTTC
CSVEAPGGPYEQYF
>-|TRBD1|TRBJ2-1|TRBV6-5
TGTGCCAGCAGTTTCCCCACTGACAGGGGGGGCGATGAGCAGTTCTTC
CASSFPTDRGGDEQFF
>-|TRBD1|TRBJ1-1|TRBV5-1
TGCGCCAGCAGCTGGGATAGGACAGGCGGTAACACTGAAGCTTTCTTT
CASSWDRTGGNTEAFF
>-|-|TRBJ1-5|TRBV19
TGTGCCAGTAGTATAGGGCAAGGAGGTGGTGAGCCCCAGCATTTT
CASSIGQGGGEPQHF
>-|TRBD2|TRBJ2-7|TRBV30
TGTGCCTGGAGCGGGAGGGTTGATGGGGGATCGCAGTACTTC
CAWSGRVDGGSQYF
>-|-|TRBJ1-5|TRBV20-1
TGCAGTGCTAGTACCCAGGGGAATCAGCCCCAGCATTTT
CSASTQGNQPQHF
>few|TRBD1|TRBJ2-2|TRBV5-4
TGTGCCAGCAGCTTGGCGACAGGGAGTTTCGCCGGGGAGCTGTTTTTT
CASSLATGSFAGELFF
>few|-|TRBJ2-5|TRBV3-1/TRBV3-2
TGTGCCAGCAGCCAGGGAGTACAAGAGACCCAGTACTTC
CASSQGVQETQYF
>-|TRBD1|TRBJ2-2|TRBV27
TGTGCCAGCAGTACCGCCAGGGGGCGCGGCACCGGGGAGCTGTTTTTT
CASSTARGRGTGELFF
>-|TRBD1|TRBJ2-3|TRBV7-9
TGTGCCAGCAGCTTACGAGATCGGACAGGGGTGCCTAGAGATACGCAGTATTTT
CASSLRDRTGVPRDTQYF
>-|TRBD1|TRBJ1-6|TRBV4-3
TGCGCCAGCGGCCGGGACAGGGGGCACGTTTCACCCCTCCACTTT
CASGRDRGHVSPLHF
>-|TRBD2|TRBJ2-3|TRBV5-4
TGTGCCAGCAGCTCGCCGACTAGCGGGAGCACAGATACGCAGTATTTT
CASSSPTSGSTDTQYF
>once|TRBD2|TRBJ2-3|TRBV12-3/TRBV12-4
TGTGCCAGCAGTACTAGCGGGGGGACGCAGTATTTT
CASSTSGGTQYF
>-|TRBD2|TRBJ2-1|TRBV6-1
TGTGCCAGCAGTGAACGGGGGGGCTTTGAGCAGTTCTTC
CASSERGGFEQFF
>-|-|TRBJ2-7|TRBV7-9
TGTGCCAGCAGCCTCCAGGTTACCTACGAGCAGTACTTC
CASSLQVTYEQYF